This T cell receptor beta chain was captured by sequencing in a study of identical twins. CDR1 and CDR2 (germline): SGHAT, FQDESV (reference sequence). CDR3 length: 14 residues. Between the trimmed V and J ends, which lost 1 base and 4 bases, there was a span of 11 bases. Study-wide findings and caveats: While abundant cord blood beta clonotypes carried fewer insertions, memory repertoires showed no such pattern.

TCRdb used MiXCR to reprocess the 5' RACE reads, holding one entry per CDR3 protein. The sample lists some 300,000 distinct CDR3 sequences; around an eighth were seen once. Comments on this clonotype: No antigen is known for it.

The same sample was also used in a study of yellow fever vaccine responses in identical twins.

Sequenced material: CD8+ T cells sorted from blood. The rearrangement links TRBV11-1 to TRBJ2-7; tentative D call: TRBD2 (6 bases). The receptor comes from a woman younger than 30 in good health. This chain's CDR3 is CASSLDSAGYEQYV. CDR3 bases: TGTGCCAGCAGCTTAGACTCGGCGGGATACGAGCAGTACGTC.